This TCR beta chain was captured in a study of T cell responses to AZD1222 COVID-19 vaccine. This CDR3 has 14 amino acids. Germline values: CDR1 SNHLY, CDR2 FYNNEI. V was cut by 8 bases and J by 4 bases, with 14 bases left in between. Notes on the study in general: Of the AZD1222 recipients, only 5 to 7 were seropositive at baseline.

For this clone: What it binds is unknown.

Profiling relied on immunoSEQ multiplex PCR, and the TCRdb table lists in-frame clones only, not all of them. The sample carries tens of thousands of clones, over 85% recorded once. This TCR came from an adult in good health. J is TRBJ1-4 and V is TRBV2; D is perhaps TRBD1 (6 bases). The sequenced sample was peripheral blood, obtained on day 0 of AZD1222 vaccination. The CDR3: CASGGGGNNEKLFF. Written as DNA, the CDR3 is TGTGCCAGCGGTGGAGGGGGGAATAATGAAAAACTGTTTTTT.